The 24 T cell receptor beta chains below were found in one sample sequenced in a study of blood T cell repertoires in COVID-19. Some clones are missing from TCRdb's copy, which holds only in-frame ones; the method was immunoSEQ multiplex PCR. This sample carries around 78,000 clones, 90% of them seen once, and the ten largest clones take about 1%. The sample taken for sequencing was peripheral blood. These receptors all stem from a woman between 50 and 59 years old in a cohort sampled during active COVID-19.

The chain combines TRBV29-1 with TRBJ2-5, with D possibly TRBD1 on 5 matching bases. The CDR3 contains 13 residues. Germline CDR1 and CDR2: SQVTM and ANQGSEA. V was trimmed by 5 bases and J by 2 bases, leaving 12 bases between them. CDR3 region: CSVQGRDQETQYF. The CDR3 nucleotides read TGCAGCGTTCAGGGCAGGGATCAAGAGACCCAGTACTTC.

This chain's CDR3 is CASSLFSGEGDTQYF. The DNA for the CDR3 is TGTGCCAGCAGCTTGTTTAGCGGGGAAGGAGATACGCAGTATTTT. The J gene is TRBJ2-3, the V gene TRBV11-2, with 8 bases aligning to TRBD2. CDR1 is SGHAT, CDR2 FQNNGV, per germline. Trimming cost V 3 bases and J 5 bases; bases outside gene matches: 7. CDR3 length equals 15 residues.

This chain connects TRBV6-4 to TRBJ2-3; 8 bases map to TRBD2. The V gene's germline CDR1 is MRHNA and CDR2 SNTAGT. V lost 8 bases to trimming and J lost 6 bases; unmatched junction nucleotides: 16. This CDR3 region has 16 residues. For the CDR3, the DNA is TGTGCCAGCCGACCCTCAACGGCGGGAGGCCAGGATACGCAGTATTTT. The encoded protein is CASRPSTAGGQDTQYF.

This clone was counted only a few times. V is TRBV27 and J is TRBJ2-7; maybe TRBD2 (6 bases). Germline V CDR1 and CDR2: MNHEY, SMNVEV (reference sequence). The CDR3 extends over 19 amino acids. V lost 2 bases and J lost 4, with 27 bases in between. The CDR3 region is CASSLSQGRGARIVYEQYF. The CDR3 DNA follows: TGTGCCAGCAGTTTAAGTCAGGGACGCGGGGCTAGGATTGTTTACGAGCAGTACTTC.

The CDR3 here is CATSDPGTGDYGYTF. CDR3 DNA: TGTGCCACCAGTGACCCTGGGACAGGGGACTATGGCTACACCTTC. The J gene is TRBJ1-2, the V gene TRBV24-1; 10 bases align to TRBD1. V was clipped by 4 bases and J by 3 bases; unmatched bases: 4. The germline CDR1 and CDR2 sequences are KGHDR and SFDVKD. This CDR3 is built from 15 residues.

The chain joins TRBV3-1 (or the pseudogene TRBV3-2) to TRBJ2-1, with D perhaps matching TRBD1 (5 bases). The ends were cut back, 4 bases at V and 4 bases at J, with 8 bases in the middle. Germline assignment: CDR1 LGHDT and CDR2 YNNKEL (reference sequence). This CDR3 spans 13 amino acids. The CDR3 is CASSPQAYNEQFF. The CDR3 DNA sequence: TGTGCCAGCAGCCCACAGGCTTACAATGAGCAGTTCTTC.

The chain has TRBV5-1 and TRBJ2-7; TRBD2 agrees at 13 bases. This CDR3 comprises 15 residues. V lost 1 base and J lost 6; bases outside the gene matches: 4. Germline V gene data show CDR1 as SGHRS and CDR2 as YFSETQ. The CDR3 region is CASSLKLAGGLEQYF. The CDR3 region has the DNA TGCGCCAGCAGCTTGAAACTAGCGGGAGGGCTCGAGCAGTACTTC.

The chain links TRBV6-5 to TRBJ2-5; weak D call: TRBD2 (6 bases). Looked up from germline, CDR1 is MNHEY and CDR2 is SVGAGI. The CDR3 has 14 residues. V lost 10 bases and J 3 bases, leaving 18 bases between the germline ends. The CDR3 loop reads CATSQASAKETQYF. DNA of the CDR3: TGTGCCACCAGCCAGGCTAGCGCGAAAGAGACCCAGTACTTC.

This chain links TRBV28 with TRBJ1-1, with D unresolved. V was pared by 3 bases and J by 0 bases, with 17 bases between. Germline assignment: CDR1 MDHEN and CDR2 SYDVKM. This CDR3 is built from 17 residues. The CDR3 DNA sequence: TGTGCCAGCAGTTTGGTCATGCGGGCGGTCATGAACACTGAAGCTTTCTTT. Encoded protein: CASSLVMRAVMNTEAFF.

V usage is TRBV5-4 and J usage is TRBJ1-3; D not certain. The CDR3 is 16 residues long. With 0 bases removed from V and 1 base from J, the gap between germline ends came to 11 bases. CDR1 is SGHNT and CDR2 is YYREEE in the germline V gene (reference sequence). In DNA, the CDR3 is TGTGCCAGCAGCTTGGACCCGAGGAGGTCTGGAAACACCATATATTTT. This translates into CASSLDPRRSGNTIYF.

This clone is a singleton in its sample. The rearrangement joins TRBV7-9 to TRBJ1-1, with a possible D match to TRBD1 (5 bases). Looked up from germline, CDR1 is SEHNR and CDR2 is FQNEAQ (reference sequence). V dropped 5 bases and J dropped 0 bases, with 10 bases sitting between them. The CDR3 sequence is 14 residues long. CDR3 DNA: TGTGCCAGCAGCCCCAAAGGGGTGAACACTGAAGCTTTCTTT. Its protein is CASSPKGVNTEAFF.

The rearrangement uses TRBV5-1 and TRBJ2-5; 7 positions match TRBD2. Germline trimming cut 0 bases from V and 1 base from J; bases unmatched to any gene: 6. CDR3 length: 16 residues. Germline V gene data show CDR1 as SGHRS and CDR2 as YFSETQ. The CDR3 sequence: CASSLERGGTQETQYF. The DNA for the CDR3 is TGCGCCAGCAGCTTGGAACGGGGAGGGACCCAAGAGACCCAGTACTTC. The complete variable domain, with remaining parts taken from reference TRBV5-1 and TRBJ2-5, reads KAGVTQTPRYLIKTRGQQVTLSCSPISGHRSVSWYQQTPGQGLQFLFEYFSETQRNKGNFPGRFSGRQFSNSRSEMNVSTLELGDSALYLCASSLERGGTQETQYFGPGTRLLVL.

Turning to this clone: Other DNA sequences from this sample encode an identical CDR3 as well. The V and J genes are TRBV7-8 and TRBJ1-4; 7 nucleotides match TRBD1. Losses at the gene ends were 2 bases for V and 8 bases for J; bases not matched to a gene: 11. CDR1 is SGHVS and CDR2 is FQNEAQ in the germline V gene. This CDR3 has 16 amino acids. CDR3 sequence reads: CASSLRTRDREEKLFF. The CDR3 nucleotides read TGTGCCAGCAGCTTACGAACCCGGGACAGAGAAGAAAAACTGTTTTTT.

The CDR3 is CASSSPGQGNGGYTF. The CDR3 bases are TGTGCCAGCAGTTCCCCGGGACAGGGGAACGGTGGCTACACCTTC. The chain recombines TRBV28 with TRBJ1-2; TRBD1 matches 10 bases. Germline V CDR1 and CDR2: MDHEN, SYDVKM. J was trimmed by 7 bases and V by 4 bases; bases with no gene match: 9. CDR3 length: 15 residues.

Written as DNA, the CDR3 is TGTGCCAGCAGGGCTAGCGGAGCCTACGAGCAGTACTTC. As protein: CASRASGAYEQYF. This chain links TRBV27 with TRBJ2-7, with 7 bases aligning to TRBD2. Germline lookup yields CDR1 MNHEY and CDR2 SMNVEV (reference sequence). This CDR3 is 13 amino acids long. Losses at the gene ends were 6 bases for V and 2 bases for J; bases not matched to a gene: 4.

V and J are TRBV5-1 and TRBJ1-5; D call uncertain. Germline values: CDR1 SGHRS, CDR2 YFSETQ. Trimming stripped 0 bases from V and 6 bases from J, with 7 bases between. The CDR3 consists of 13 residues. The CDR3 nucleotides are TGCGCCAGCAGCTTGGTGCCGGGTCAGCCCCAGCATTTT. It is translated as CASSLVPGQPQHF.

This clone was counted a few times. The V and J genes are TRBV19 and TRBJ1-5; 7 nucleotides agree with TRBD1. Germline CDR1 is LNHDA and CDR2 is SQIVND (reference sequence). The CDR3 spans 16 residues. With V trimmed by 4 bases and J by 2 bases, 8 bases remained unmatched. CDR3 coding DNA: TGTGCCAGTAGTACTCAACAGGGGAAGGGCAATCAGCCCCAGCATTTT. This sequence encodes CASSTQQGKGNQPQHF.

This sequence joins TRBV19 and TRBJ1-1; D is unresolved. V gave up 3 bases and J gave up 1 base, with 9 bases separating them. The CDR3 is 14 residues long. Germline CDR1 LNHDA, CDR2 SQIVND (reference sequence). CDR3 residues: CASSITTRNTEAFF. The DNA for the CDR3 is TGTGCCAGTAGTATTACCACCAGGAACACTGAAGCTTTCTTT.

This clone was picked up one time. The rearrangement links TRBV2 to TRBJ2-2; TRBD2 matches 15 bases. After removal of 6 bases from V and 7 bases from J, the junction contained 12 bases not matched to a gene. The CDR3 totals 18 residues. Germline values: CDR1 SNHLY, CDR2 FYNNEI. CDR3 in DNA: TGTGCCAGCAGAGACATCGGACTAGCGGGAGGGCCAATCGGGGAGCTGTTTTTT. Translation: CASRDIGLAGGPIGELFF.

The V gene is TRBV2, the J gene TRBJ1-1; unclear D gene. The V gene lost 5 bases and the J gene lost 1 base, with 11 bases spanning the gap. The CDR3 extends over 14 amino acids. The germline V gene encodes CDR1 SNHLY and CDR2 FYNNEI. In DNA form, the CDR3 reads TGTGCCAGCAGTCCCCGACTGACGAACACTGAAGCTTTCTTT. Protein sequence: CASSPRLTNTEAFF.

The chain links TRBV7-3 to TRBJ2-2, with TRBD2 identical over 11 bases. Germline lookup yields CDR1 SGHTA and CDR2 FQGTGA. The CDR3 loop spans 17 amino acids. J was trimmed by 5 bases and V by 2 bases; bases with no gene match: 7. As DNA, the CDR3 is TGTGCCAGCAGCTTATCACTAGCGGGAGAGGGAACCGGGGAGCTGTTTTTT. Residues: CASSLSLAGEGTGELFF.

The chain combines TRBV7-9 with TRBJ2-7; a weak D match, TRBD2 (6 bases). The V gene's germline CDR1 is SEHNR and CDR2 FQNEAQ (reference sequence). V was trimmed by 4 bases and J by 3 bases, leaving 7 bases between them. The CDR3 has 12 residues. Here the CDR3 reads CASSWGGYEQYF. In DNA, the CDR3 is TGTGCCAGCAGCTGGGGAGGCTACGAGCAGTACTTC.

The rearrangement uses TRBV15 and TRBJ1-4; D remains ambiguous. CDR3 length: 15 amino acids. The germline V and J ends were trimmed by 6 bases and 5 bases, with 16 bases remaining between them. Germline-derived CDR1 and CDR2 are LNHNV and YYDKDF (reference sequence). The CDR3 protein is CATRSREGRNEKLFF. The CDR3 DNA reads as TGTGCCACCAGATCTCGGGAAGGCCGGAATGAAAAACTGTTTTTT.

The genes are TRBV24-1 and TRBJ2-3, with 7 bases fitting TRBD2. The CDR3 covers 16 residues. With 3 bases clipped from V and 5 bases from J, the junction kept 10 bases outside the gene matches. Germline V gives CDR1 KGHDR, CDR2 SFDVKD. CDR3 region: CATSDNLAEVGDTQYF. The DNA of the CDR3 is TGTGCCACCAGTGATAACCTAGCGGAAGTGGGAGATACGCAGTATTTT.